The 19 T cell receptor beta chains below all came from one sample that was sequenced in a study of metastatic and nonmetastatic thyroid tumors. Thyroid surgery took place with no prior treatment in any patient. TCRdb reprocessed the PCR reads using MiXCR. This sample yields under 20,000 clones, of which about 32% are seen a single time; roughly a quarter belongs to the top ten. Input material: tumor tissue. Every receptor here comes from a male donor with papillary thyroid cancer or a benign thyroid nodule (not recorded which). Some clones in this sample may be carry-over from other donors' samples.

The chain links TRBV12-5 to TRBJ2-2; possibly TRBD1 for D (6 bases). The CDR3 has 16 residues. Trimming cost V 9 bases and J 4 bases, with 21 bases left between them. Per germline, CDR1 LGHNT and CDR2 FRNRAP. CDR3 region: CASSLVGTGSTGELFF. DNA for the CDR3: TGTGCTAGCAGCTTAGTGGGTACAGGGTCCACCGGGGAGCTGTTTTTT.

This clone was observed many times. The V and J genes are TRBV18 and TRBJ2-3; 7 nucleotides line up with TRBD2. Trimming took 4 bases from V and 2 from J; bases not matched to a gene: 3. The germline CDR1 and CDR2 sequences are KGHSH and LQKENI. The CDR3 is made up of 14 amino acids. The CDR3, as DNA: TGTGCCAGCTCACTAGCGGGCGACACAGATACGCAGTATTTT. The encoded protein is CASSLAGDTDTQYF.

This clone was seen a single time. V and J are TRBV9 and TRBJ2-1; tentative D call: TRBD2 (6 bases). V was trimmed by 2 bases and J by 0 bases, leaving 15 bases between them. Germline V gives CDR1 SGDLS, CDR2 YYNGEE. CDR3 length: 17 residues. CDR3: CASSVGLSVSSYNEQFF. The DNA of the CDR3 is TGTGCCAGCAGCGTGGGACTTAGCGTGAGCTCCTACAATGAGCAGTTCTTC.

The chain joins TRBV9 to TRBJ2-3; the D call may be TRBD1 or TRBD2 (5 bases each). The germline V gene has CDR1 SGDLS and CDR2 YYNGEE. V gave up 4 bases and J gave up 1 base, with 13 bases separating them. This CDR3 has 15 amino acids. CDR3 nucleotides: TGTGCCAGCAGCCAAGGACGAGGGGGCACAGATACGCAGTATTTT. Translating it yields CASSQGRGGTDTQYF. The complete variable domain, with remaining parts taken from reference TRBV9 and TRBJ2-3, reads DSGVTQTPKHLITATGQRVTLRCSPRSGDLSVYWYQQSLDQGLQFLIQYYNGEERAKGNILERFSAQQFPDLHSELNLSSLELGDSALYFCASSQGRGGTDTQYFGPGTRLTVL.

The chain has TRBV19 and TRBJ1-1; D is uncertain. The CDR3 covers 14 residues. Deletions cut 2 bases from V and 1 base from J, with 8 bases between. The germline V gene has CDR1 LNHDA and CDR2 SQIVND (reference sequence). The CDR3 sequence: CASSIHQKNTEAFF. The CDR3 coding sequence is TGTGCCAGTAGTATACATCAAAAGAACACTGAAGCTTTCTTT.

This clone was recorded at least ten times. The rearrangement uses TRBV3-1 and TRBJ2-2; D is uncertain. Germline V gene data show CDR1 as LGHDT and CDR2 as YNNKEL (reference sequence). The V and J ends lost 5 bases and 0 bases respectively, with 13 bases between them. The CDR3 totals 16 residues. The CDR3, as DNA: TGTGCCAGCAGCAAATCCAGAGTCTCGAACACCGGGGAGCTGTTTTTT. Translated, it gives CASSKSRVSNTGELFF.

This clone qualifies as medium-sized. The rearrangement links TRBV7-9 to TRBJ1-2; D not certain. Germline assignment: CDR1 SEHNR and CDR2 FQNEAQ (reference sequence). With 3 bases removed from V and 1 base from J, the gap between germline ends came to 6 bases. The CDR3 length is 13 residues. As DNA, the CDR3 is TGTGCCAGCAGCTTGGCCTTTAACTATGGCTACACCTTC. As protein: CASSLAFNYGYTF.

This clone appeared a few times. The rearrangement joins TRBV6-1 to TRBJ2-5, with 7 bases fitting TRBD1. This CDR3 region has 15 residues. The V and J ends lost 8 bases and 2 bases, in that order; junction bases with no gene match: 11. Germline CDR1 is MNHNS and CDR2 is SASEGT. CDR3 DNA sequence: TGTGCCAGCTCAGACCAGACAGGGACGCAAGAGACCCAGTACTTC. It specifies CASSDQTGTQETQYF.

The rearrangement uses TRBV12-2 and TRBJ2-1; the table names TRBD2, a call not compared with the DNA. TRBV12-2 is a documented pseudogene. The CDR3 covers 16 residues. CDR3 amino acids: CSSSFRVPSGLNELFF. DNA of the CDR3: TGTTCCAGCAGCTTTCGGGTGCCTAGCGGGCTCAATGAGCTGTTCTTC.

As to this clone: Other DNA sequences of this sample code for an identical CDR3. The rearrangement links TRBV20-1 to TRBJ2-7; 11 nucleotides match TRBD2. The germline gives CDR1 DFQATT, CDR2 SNEGSKA (reference sequence). The CDR3 extends over 13 amino acids. V was pared by 5 bases and J by 2 bases, with 2 bases of the junction left unmatched. The CDR3 loop reads CSASTSGAYEQYF. In nucleotides, the CDR3 is TGCAGTGCTTCGACTAGCGGGGCCTACGAGCAGTACTTC.

The chain links TRBV27 to TRBJ2-7, with 8 positions matching TRBD1. The junction had 11 bases not matched to a gene; V was cut back by 8 bases and J by 5 bases. There are 14 residues in the CDR3. CDR1 and CDR2 from the germline V gene are MNHEY and SMNVEV (reference sequence). This CDR3 reads CASAPRTGSHEQYF. CDR3 coding DNA: TGTGCCAGCGCCCCCCGGACAGGGTCCCACGAGCAGTACTTC.

This clone was counted between two and nine times. The junction departs from the called germline gene at one end, perhaps through a read error. The chain combines TRBV19 with TRBJ1-2, with 7 nucleotides matching TRBD1. CDR1 and CDR2 (germline): LNHDA, SQIVND (reference sequence). The CDR3 covers 16 residues. The CDR3 bases are TGTGCCAGTCGGGGTGGAACCGGACAGGCACTCTATTGCTACACCTTC. This sequence encodes CASRGGTGQALYCYTF.

This clone was detected a few times. The chain links TRBV6-2 or TRBV6-3 to TRBJ2-1; 13 nucleotides agree with TRBD2. This CDR3 contains 17 residues. Germline loops: CDR1 MNHEY, CDR2 SVGEGT. V shed 5 bases, J shed 8 bases, and the junction held 12 bases outside the gene matches. CDR3 amino acids: CASSAETGLAGVDEQFF. In nucleotides, the CDR3 is TGTGCCAGCAGTGCGGAGACCGGACTAGCGGGAGTTGATGAGCAGTTCTTC.

This clone has ten or more counts. The chain joins TRBV6-5 to TRBJ1-5; unclear D gene. The germline V gene encodes CDR1 MNHEY and CDR2 SVGAGI. This CDR3 has 12 residues. Trimming shortened V by 2 bases and J by 10 bases, and 9 bases separated the two germline ends. CDR3 DNA: TGTGCCAGCAGTTACCCGAGTCGACCCCAGCATTTT. It yields the protein CASSYPSRPQHF.

This clone has a handful of counts. The chain uses TRBV6-1 and TRBJ2-2; D gene uncertain. Germline V lookup: CDR1 MNHNS, CDR2 SASEGT. V lost 1 base and J 6 bases, leaving 9 bases between the germline ends. The CDR3 runs 14 residues. In nucleotides, the CDR3 is TGTGCCAGCAGTGAAGGGCGCGCCCCCGGGGAGCTGTTTTTT. It codes for CASSEGRAPGELFF.

This clone was observed many times. The V call is TRBV5-8, the J call TRBJ2-7, with TRBD2 matching 8 bases. The V and J ends lost 4 bases and 1 base, in that order; junction bases with no gene match: 7. The CDR3 is made up of 15 amino acids. Germline CDR1 reads SGHTS; CDR2 reads YDEGEE. The CDR3 sequence: CASSNRGGTSYEQYF. CDR3 DNA sequence: TGTGCCAGCAGCAACCGGGGGGGGACATCCTACGAGCAGTACTTC.

CDR3 sequence reads: CASSGSAGQGNSPLHF. The CDR3 DNA is TGTGCCAGCTCAGGGTCGGCAGGACAGGGCAATTCACCCCTCCACTTT. The chain uses TRBV18 and TRBJ1-6, with 8 nucleotides matching TRBD1. V lost 5 bases to trimming and J lost 7 bases; unmatched junction nucleotides: 10. Germline CDR1 KGHSH, CDR2 LQKENI. This CDR3 region has 16 residues.

The rearrangement joins TRBV20-1 to TRBJ1-2, with D possibly TRBD1 on 6 matching bases. The CDR3 length is 14 residues. V was clipped by 0 bases and J by 4 bases, with 12 bases between them. The germline CDR1 and CDR2 sequences are DFQATT and SNEGSKA (reference sequence). The CDR3 region has the DNA TGCAGTGCTAGAGATCCTCGACAGGTCTATGGCTACACCTTC. It is translated as CSARDPRQVYGYTF.

Many counts were recorded for this clone. The chain employs TRBV28 and TRBJ1-2; TRBD1 matches at 7 bases. The CDR3 loop spans 15 amino acids. V lost 5 bases and J lost 0; bases outside the gene matches: 6. Looked up from germline, CDR1 is MDHEN and CDR2 is SYDVKM. CDR3 DNA sequence: TGTGCCAGCAGTGGGGGGACAGTGACTAACTATGGCTACACCTTC. It yields the protein CASSGGTVTNYGYTF.